This T cell receptor (beta chain) was captured by sequencing in a study of blood T cell repertoires in COVID-19. Authors' methods: Amplification of reference gene primers was used by the study to estimate nucleated cell counts. Assay used: immunoSEQ multiplex PCR; TCRdb lists only in-frame clones, some missing. V and J calls and clone size follow that table, whereas D and trimming were derived from the DNA. Among around 330,000 clones listed, around nine tenths were seen once. The participants were between about 18 and 90 years old and came from some 23 US areas. Germline values: CDR1 SGHNT, CDR2 YENEEA. V was cut by 2 bases and J by 3 bases, with 7 bases left in between. CDR3 length equals 13 residues.

Source material: PBMCs or T cells enriched from blood (not recorded which). The receptor's source is a man in his sixties who had recovered from COVID-19. This chain joins TRBV11-3 and TRBJ1-1; unclear D gene. The chain's CDR3 is CASSLPSDTEAFF. CDR3 nucleotides: TGTGCCAGCAGCTTACCCTCCGACACTGAAGCTTTCTTT.